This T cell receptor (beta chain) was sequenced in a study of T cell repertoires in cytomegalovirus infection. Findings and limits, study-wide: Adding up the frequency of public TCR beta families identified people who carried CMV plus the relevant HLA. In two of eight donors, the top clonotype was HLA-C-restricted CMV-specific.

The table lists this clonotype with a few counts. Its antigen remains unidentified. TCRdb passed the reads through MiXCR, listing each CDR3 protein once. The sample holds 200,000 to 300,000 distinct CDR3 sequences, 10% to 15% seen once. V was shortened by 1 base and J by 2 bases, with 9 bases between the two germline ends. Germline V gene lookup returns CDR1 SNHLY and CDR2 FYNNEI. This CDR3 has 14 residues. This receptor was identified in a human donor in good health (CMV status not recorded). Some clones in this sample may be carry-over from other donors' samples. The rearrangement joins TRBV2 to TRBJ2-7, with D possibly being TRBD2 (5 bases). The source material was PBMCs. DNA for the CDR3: TGTGCCAGCAGTGAAGGTCGGGGTACCTACGAGCAGTACTTC. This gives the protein CASSEGRGTYEQYF.